This T cell receptor beta chain derives from a study of blood T cells in healthy people across ages. The CDR3 sequence is 13 residues long. V dropped 5 bases and J dropped 6; count of bases not matched to a gene: 7. Per germline, CDR1 SQVTM and CDR2 ANQGSEA. This clonotype was observed a few times. Its antigen is currently unknown. Sample-barcoded 5' priming and a J-beta primer mix drove a second PCR of about 7 to 11 cycles. TCRdb reprocessed the 5' RACE reads with MiXCR, giving one entry per CDR3 protein. The sample shows 500,000 to 600,000 distinct CDR3 sequences, about 25% of them seen only once. PBMCs numbering at least 6 million were isolated per sample. Study observations and caveats: Researchers deemed the diversity estimates from one million T cells underestimates.

The rearrangement joins TRBV29-1 to TRBJ1-2; TRBD1 agrees at 9 bases. The sample taken for sequencing was blood. The TCR was taken from a woman in her 70s in good health. The CDR3: CSVIKQGAHGYTF. CDR3 bases: TGCAGCGTTATCAAACAGGGGGCGCATGGCTACACCTTC.